The 32 T cell receptor beta chains in this list originate from one sample, sequenced in a study of cytomegalovirus exposure and HLA in healthy donors. This PCR relied on a set of 60 Vbeta primers and 13 Jbeta primers. Only in-frame clones appear in the TCRdb table, and some are missing; sequencing was by immunoSEQ multiplex PCR. The sample lists 85,000 to 120,000 clones, over 60% occurring once. Sequencing was carried out using PBMCs. These receptors all come from a woman between 50 and 59 years old in good health and CMV-seropositive.

The rearrangement links TRBV9 to TRBJ1-3; D unclear. This CDR3 contains 17 residues. Trimming pared 4 bases from V and 0 bases from J, leaving 17 bases between. Germline-derived CDR1 and CDR2 are SGDLS and YYNGEE. The CDR3 sequence is CASSPQPRHFSGNTIYF. For the CDR3, the DNA is TGTGCCAGCAGCCCGCAGCCCAGACATTTCTCTGGAAACACCATATATTTT.

The V call is TRBV6-5, the J call TRBJ1-6; TRBD1 agrees at 7 bases. The CDR3 is 15 residues long. In germline, CDR1 is MNHEY, CDR2 SVGAGI. Unmatched junction bases numbered 11, after V lost 8 bases and J lost 7 bases. For the CDR3, the DNA is TGTGCCAGCTCCCTCCTGGGGACAGAGAATTCACCCCTCCACTTT. Amino acids: CASSLLGTENSPLHF.

The chain is built from TRBV7-8 and TRBJ1-1, with D unresolved. V lost 3 bases to trimming and J lost 1 base, with 12 bases between them. Germline V gene lookup returns CDR1 SGHVS and CDR2 FQNEAQ. The CDR3 consists of 15 residues. Here the CDR3 reads CASSFAWYGNTEAFF. For the CDR3, the DNA is TGTGCCAGCAGCTTCGCTTGGTACGGGAACACTGAAGCTTTCTTT.

V gene TRBV28 combines with J gene TRBJ2-2; D may be TRBD2 (6 bases). The germline gives CDR1 MDHEN, CDR2 SYDVKM. This CDR3 comprises 15 residues. Trimming removed 8 bases from V and 0 bases from J, with 13 bases in between. The CDR3 loop reads CASGGVPSNTGELFF. CDR3 DNA: TGTGCCAGCGGCGGGGTTCCTTCGAACACCGGGGAGCTGTTTTTT.

The V call is TRBV6-5, the J call TRBJ2-3; 10 nucleotides match TRBD2. V trimming: 5 bases; J trimming: 4 bases; junction bases outside the gene matches: 6. This CDR3 contains 15 residues. Germline V CDR1 and CDR2: MNHEY, SVGAGI. The CDR3 is CASSLAGAQADTQYF. CDR3 nucleotide sequence: TGTGCCAGCAGTCTAGCGGGGGCCCAAGCAGATACGCAGTATTTT.

The V and J genes are TRBV29-1 and TRBJ2-7, with a tentative D call TRBD2 (5 bases). The germline gives CDR1 SQVTM, CDR2 ANQGSEA. V was pared by 4 bases and J by 0 bases, with 13 bases between. This CDR3 region has 14 residues. CDR3 protein: CSVGGHGSSYEQYF. The CDR3 nucleotides are TGCAGCGTTGGGGGTCATGGGAGCTCCTACGAGCAGTACTTC.

This rearrangement joins TRBV6-4 to TRBJ1-5; 7 positions match TRBD1. Germline trimming cut 9 bases from V and 0 bases from J; bases unmatched to any gene: 8. This CDR3 is built from 15 residues. CDR1 MRHNA and CDR2 SNTAGT come from the germline V gene. In DNA form, the CDR3 reads TGTGCCAGGTTCAACAGGGGTTATAGCAATCAGCCCCAGCATTTT. Amino acid sequence: CARFNRGYSNQPQHF.

This clone was picked up many times. The chain carries TRBV7-2 and TRBJ2-1; D possibly corresponds to TRBD2 (6 bases). This CDR3 contains 15 residues. V lost 4 bases to trimming and J lost 6 bases, with 16 bases between them. Per the germline V gene, CDR1 is SGHTA and CDR2 is FQGNSA. CDR3 DNA: TGTGCCAGCAGCTATTTTTCGGGACTTCCCAATGAGCAGTTCTTC. Amino acid sequence: CASSYFSGLPNEQFF.

The chain's CDR3 is CASSAHTDRRIGYTF. The DNA of the CDR3 is TGTGCCAGCAGTGCACATACGGACAGACGGATCGGCTACACCTTC. The chain combines TRBV25-1 with TRBJ1-2, with a possible D match to TRBD1 (6 bases). The CDR3 has 15 amino acids. The germline CDR1 and CDR2 sequences are MGHDK and SYGVNS. V was pared by 4 bases and J by 8 bases, with 20 bases between.

The chain couples TRBV7-8 to TRBJ1-6; 7 nucleotides match TRBD1. Germline CDR1 SGHVS, CDR2 FQNEAQ. The CDR3 covers 15 residues. The V segment lost 4 bases and the J segment 6 bases; nucleotides outside the gene matches: 6. The CDR3 nucleotides read TGTGCCAGCAGCTCCCACGGGACAGCTAATTCACCCCTCCACTTT. It encodes CASSSHGTANSPLHF.

The chain joins TRBV5-4 to TRBJ1-2; D might be TRBD1 (6 bases). The V gene's germline CDR1 is SGHNT and CDR2 YYREEE (reference sequence). Trimming took off 4 bases at V and 14 bases at J, with 21 bases between the two ends. The CDR3 runs 13 residues. The CDR3 sequence is CASSVDRPGEWTF. CDR3 nucleotides: TGTGCCAGCAGCGTCGACAGGCCCGGCGAATGGACCTTC.

The V call is TRBV11-2, the J call TRBJ1-2; D is uncertain. The germline V and J ends were trimmed by 4 bases and 0 bases, with 6 bases remaining between them. CDR3 length equals 13 residues. CDR1 is SGHAT, CDR2 FQNNGV, per germline. CDR3 sequence: CASSSGANYGYTF. CDR3 coding DNA: TGTGCCAGCAGCTCCGGGGCTAACTATGGCTACACCTTC.

This clone has a single count. CDR3 sequence reads: CATSGGGYDYGYTF. In DNA, the CDR3 is TGTGCCACCAGCGGCGGCGGTTATGACTATGGCTACACCTTC. The chain uses TRBV15 and TRBJ1-2; no clear D. The germline V gene has CDR1 LNHNV and CDR2 YYDKDF (reference sequence). The ends were cut back, 5 bases at V and 3 bases at J, with 13 bases in the middle. This CDR3 has 14 amino acids.

V gene TRBV6-5 combines with J gene TRBJ2-1; D gene uncertain. V shed 5 bases and J shed 0 bases, with 11 bases lying between them. Germline V gives CDR1 MNHEY, CDR2 SVGAGI. This CDR3 region has 15 residues. CDR3 amino acids: CASSLLTSSYNEQFF. In DNA form, the CDR3 reads TGTGCCAGCAGTCTCTTAACCAGCTCCTACAATGAGCAGTTCTTC.

The J gene is TRBJ1-5, the V gene TRBV6-4; 7 nucleotides agree with TRBD1. Germline CDR1 reads MRHNA; CDR2 reads SNTAGT. V lost 6 bases to trimming and J lost 3 bases; unmatched junction nucleotides: 2. This CDR3 has 13 residues. The CDR3 DNA reads TGTGCCAGCAGGGGGACAGACAATCAGCCCCAGCATTTT. Its translation: CASRGTDNQPQHF.

The gene calls are TRBV10-3 and TRBJ1-5; 7 nucleotides line up with TRBD1. The CDR3 contains 17 residues. V trimming: 2 bases; J trimming: 0 bases; junction bases outside the gene matches: 7. Germline V gene data show CDR1 as ENHRY and CDR2 as SYGVKD. The DNA of the CDR3 is TGTGCCATCAGTGAGCGTCCTACAGGGGATAGCAATCAGCCCCAGCATTTT. This encodes CAISERPTGDSNQPQHF.

The chain recombines TRBV28 with TRBJ2-7; 11 nucleotides line up with TRBD1. The CDR3 is 14 residues long. Looked up from germline, CDR1 is MDHEN and CDR2 is SYDVKM. V lost 6 bases, J lost 4 bases, and 5 bases stayed unmatched. The DNA of the CDR3 is TGTGCCAGCAGGTGGGACAGGGGGGTGTACGAGCAGTACTTC. The encoded protein is CASRWDRGVYEQYF. The entire variable domain, with the rest obtained from reference TRBV28 and TRBJ2-7, is as follows: DVKVTQSSRYLVKRTGEKVFLECVQDMDHENMFWYRQDPGLGLRLIYFSYDVKMKEKGDIPEGYSVSREKKERFSLILESASTNQTSMYLCASRWDRGVYEQYFGPGTRLTVT.

The chain carries TRBV28 and TRBJ2-5; TRBD1 aligns across 10 bases. CDR1 is MDHEN, CDR2 SYDVKM, per germline. V shed 2 bases and J 2 bases; nucleotides not matched to a gene: 8. This CDR3 has 17 amino acids. The CDR3 reads CASSLSRTGGGQETQYF. The CDR3 region has the DNA TGTGCCAGCAGTTTAAGTCGGACAGGGGGAGGACAAGAGACCCAGTACTTC. Variable domain in full (rest from reference TRBV28 and TRBJ2-5): DVKVTQSSRYLVKRTGEKVFLECVQDMDHENMFWYRQDPGLGLRLIYFSYDVKMKEKGDIPEGYSVSREKKERFSLILESASTNQTSMYLCASSLSRTGGGQETQYFGPGTRLLVL.

The chain uses TRBV6-5 and TRBJ2-1; a weak D match, TRBD1 (6 bases). Germline loops: CDR1 MNHEY, CDR2 SVGAGI. CDR3 length equals 14 residues. V lost 0 bases and J 7 bases, leaving 10 bases between the germline ends. This chain's CDR3 is CASSYSGARNEQFF. In DNA form, the CDR3 reads TGTGCCAGCAGTTACTCGGGGGCTAGGAATGAGCAGTTCTTC.

The count of this clone is one. The chain uses TRBV28 and TRBJ1-3; D remains unclear. The V end lost 2 bases, the J end lost 0 bases, and 8 bases lay between the germline ends. The CDR3 consists of 15 residues. Germline V gene sequence: CDR1 MDHEN, CDR2 SYDVKM. The DNA for the CDR3 is TGTGCCAGCAGTTTAAGGGAGTACTCTGGAAACACCATATATTTT. The encoded protein is CASSLREYSGNTIYF.

About this clone: One end of the junction fails to match germline, which may point to a read error. The genes are TRBV5-1 and TRBJ1-2; D uncertain. Germline assignment: CDR1 SGHRS and CDR2 YFSETQ. The CDR3 sequence is 14 residues long. The CDR3 nucleotides read TGCGCCAGCGCCCGACCGGGGTCCGGTTATGACTACACCTTC. Its translation: CASARPGSGYDYTF.

The rearrangement links TRBV28 to TRBJ2-1, with 8 bases aligning to TRBD2. The CDR3 has 15 residues. Trimming took 7 bases from V and 6 from J; bases not matched to a gene: 11. Germline values: CDR1 MDHEN, CDR2 SYDVKM. The CDR3 loop reads CASTLIGLASNEQFF. CDR3 DNA sequence: TGTGCCAGCACACTAATAGGACTAGCCTCCAATGAGCAGTTCTTC.

The chain employs TRBV5-1 and TRBJ1-1; possible D gene TRBD1, 5 bases. Germline values: CDR1 SGHRS, CDR2 YFSETQ. The ends were cut back, 2 bases at V and 10 bases at J, with 18 bases in the middle. The CDR3 has 14 amino acids. The CDR3 DNA sequence: TGCGCCAGCAGCTTCTGGGGAAATCGCGGGGCAGCTTTCTTT. This gives the protein CASSFWGNRGAAFF.

This rearrangement joins TRBV9 to TRBJ2-7; TRBD2 matches at 11 bases. This CDR3 has 16 residues. The V segment lost 4 bases and the J segment 0 bases; nucleotides outside the gene matches: 6. The V gene's germline CDR1 is SGDLS and CDR2 YYNGEE. This chain's CDR3 is CASSPRLAGSSYEQYF. The DNA for the CDR3 is TGTGCCAGCAGCCCCCGACTAGCGGGGAGCTCCTACGAGCAGTACTTC.

The chain recombines TRBV10-2 with TRBJ1-1; D not resolved. The V gene lost 6 bases and the J gene lost 7 bases, with 12 bases spanning the gap. This CDR3 spans 12 amino acids. The germline V gene has CDR1 WSHSY and CDR2 SAAADI. CDR3 residues: CASRGGHLEAFF. The DNA of the CDR3 is TGCGCCAGCAGGGGAGGGCACCTTGAAGCTTTCTTT.

This clone has a single count. The rearrangement uses TRBV6-5 and TRBJ1-6; 7 bases agree with TRBD1. The CDR3 is made up of 14 amino acids. Looked up from germline, CDR1 is MNHEY and CDR2 is SVGAGI. With 5 bases clipped from V and 4 bases from J, the junction kept 2 bases outside the gene matches. DNA of the CDR3: TGTGCCAGCAGTAAACAGGGGTATAATTCACCCCTCCACTTT. It specifies CASSKQGYNSPLHF.

The chain combines TRBV27 with TRBJ1-5; D possibly corresponds to TRBD1 (5 bases). Germline V gene data show CDR1 as MNHEY and CDR2 as SMNVEV (reference sequence). With 3 bases removed from V and 10 bases from J, the gap between germline ends came to 13 bases. The CDR3 contains 13 residues. CDR3 region: CASSFGQNGPQHF. DNA of the CDR3: TGTGCCAGCAGTTTCGGACAAAACGGACCCCAGCATTTT.

The chain combines TRBV29-1 with TRBJ1-1; a weak D match, TRBD1 (5 bases). V dropped 6 bases and J dropped 0 bases, with 14 bases sitting between them. CDR1 is SQVTM, CDR2 ANQGSEA, per germline. This CDR3 is built from 14 residues. The CDR3 loop is CSVLTEPMNTEAFF. Written as DNA, the CDR3 is TGCAGCGTGCTGACAGAACCTATGAACACTGAAGCTTTCTTT. Drawing the rest from reference TRBV29-1 and TRBJ1-1, the complete variable domain is SAVISQKPSRDICQRGTSLTIQCQVDSQVTMMFWYRQQPGQSLTLIATANQGSEATYESGFVIDKFPISRPNLTFSTLTVSNMSPEDSSIYLCSVLTEPMNTEAFFGQGTRLTVV.

This clone was detected only once. This sequence joins TRBV7-9 and TRBJ2-5; 8 bases match TRBD1. After removal of 5 bases from V and 2 bases from J, the junction contained 7 bases not matched to a gene. This CDR3 region has 15 residues. Germline assignment: CDR1 SEHNR and CDR2 FQNEAQ (reference sequence). DNA of the CDR3: TGTGCCAGCAGCCGTGGACAGGGCACACAAGAGACCCAGTACTTC. This codes for CASSRGQGTQETQYF.

About this clone itself: Mismatch with germline at one junction end may stem from a read error. V and J are TRBV4-2 and TRBJ2-1; 9 bases are a match to TRBD2. Germline V gene data show CDR1 as LGHNA and CDR2 as YNFKEQ. The CDR3 sequence is 17 residues long. The CDR3 sequence: CAGSQDRRGGAPGEQFF. CDR3 in DNA: TGTGCCGGCAGCCAAGACCGTCGCGGGGGGGCCCCGGGTGAGCAGTTCTTC.

This chain uses TRBV5-1 with TRBJ2-7; D uncertain. This CDR3 comprises 16 residues. CDR1 SGHRS and CDR2 YFSETQ come from the germline V gene. The V gene lost 3 bases and the J gene lost 6 bases, with 22 bases spanning the gap. The CDR3 DNA reads TGCGCCAGCAGCTCCCAAAGACGAGTGGGTTCGGGCGAGCAGTACTTC. Translated: CASSSQRRVGSGEQYF.

The CDR3 reads CASSSEGLQGGETQYF. For the CDR3, the DNA is TGTGCCAGCAGCTCGGAGGGACTTCAGGGAGGAGAGACCCAGTACTTC. The rearrangement links TRBV11-1 to TRBJ2-5; D might be TRBD2 (6 bases). CDR1 and CDR2 from the germline V gene are SGHAT and FQDESV (reference sequence). CDR3 length: 16 amino acids. V dropped 4 bases and J dropped 4 bases, with 19 bases sitting between them.